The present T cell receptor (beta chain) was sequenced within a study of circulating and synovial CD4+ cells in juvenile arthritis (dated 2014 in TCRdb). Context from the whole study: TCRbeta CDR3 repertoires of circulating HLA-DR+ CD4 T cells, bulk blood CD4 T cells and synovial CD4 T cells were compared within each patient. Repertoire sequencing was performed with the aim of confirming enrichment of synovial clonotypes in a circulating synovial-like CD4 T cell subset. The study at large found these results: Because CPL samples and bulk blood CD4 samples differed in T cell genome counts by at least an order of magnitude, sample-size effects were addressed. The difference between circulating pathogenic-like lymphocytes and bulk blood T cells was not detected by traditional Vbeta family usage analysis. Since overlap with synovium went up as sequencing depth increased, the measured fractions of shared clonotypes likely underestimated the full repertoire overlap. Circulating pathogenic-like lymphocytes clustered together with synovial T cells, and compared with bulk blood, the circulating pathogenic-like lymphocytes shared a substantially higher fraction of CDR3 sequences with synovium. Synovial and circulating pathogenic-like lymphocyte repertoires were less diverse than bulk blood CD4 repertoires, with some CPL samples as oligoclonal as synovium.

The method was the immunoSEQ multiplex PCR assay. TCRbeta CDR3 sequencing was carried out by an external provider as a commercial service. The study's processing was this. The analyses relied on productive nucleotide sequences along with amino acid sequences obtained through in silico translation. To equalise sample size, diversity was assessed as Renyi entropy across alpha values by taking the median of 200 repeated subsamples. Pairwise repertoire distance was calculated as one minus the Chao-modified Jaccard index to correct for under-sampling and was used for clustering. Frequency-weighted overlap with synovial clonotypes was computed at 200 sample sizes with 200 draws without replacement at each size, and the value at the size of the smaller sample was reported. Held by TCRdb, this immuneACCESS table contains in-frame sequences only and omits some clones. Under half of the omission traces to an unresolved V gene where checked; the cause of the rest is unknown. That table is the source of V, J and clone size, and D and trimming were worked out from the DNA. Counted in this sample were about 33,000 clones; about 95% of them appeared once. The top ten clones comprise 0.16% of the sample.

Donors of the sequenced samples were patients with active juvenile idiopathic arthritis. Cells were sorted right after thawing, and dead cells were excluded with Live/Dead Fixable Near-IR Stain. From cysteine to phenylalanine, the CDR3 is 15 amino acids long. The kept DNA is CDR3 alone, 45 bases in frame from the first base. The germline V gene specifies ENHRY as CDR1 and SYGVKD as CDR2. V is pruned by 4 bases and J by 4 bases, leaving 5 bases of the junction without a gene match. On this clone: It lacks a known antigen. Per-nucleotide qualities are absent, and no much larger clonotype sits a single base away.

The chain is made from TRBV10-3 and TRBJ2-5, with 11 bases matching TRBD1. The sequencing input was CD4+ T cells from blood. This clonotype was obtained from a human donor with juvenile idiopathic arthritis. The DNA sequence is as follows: TGTGCCATCAGTGGACGGACAGGGGGCGGAGAGACCCAGTACTTC. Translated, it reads CAISGRTGGGETQYF.